The 8 T cell receptor beta chains in this list originate from one sample, sequenced in a study of vaccination effects on CD4 cells after COVID-19. Their recognized antigens are unknown. Cells that had been cultured for roughly eleven days were the source of isolated CD4+ T cells. Produced via immunoSEQ multiplex PCR; TCRdb's table is partial and in-frame only. The sample yields almost 40,000 clones, 82% seen once. This sample comprised CD4+ T cells from PBMCs cultured without peptide, obtained before COVID-19 vaccination. These receptors all come from a human donor who received a COVID-19 vaccine.

The rearrangement joins TRBV11-2 to TRBJ1-4, with 7 bases identical to TRBD1. Trimming removed 5 bases from V and 4 bases from J; junction bases left unmatched: 4. Germline lookup yields CDR1 SGHAT and CDR2 FQNNGV. The CDR3 contains 14 residues. The DNA for the CDR3 is TGTGCCAGCAGCCCCGGGACAGTTAATGAAAAACTGTTTTTT. It is translated as CASSPGTVNEKLFF.

The CDR3 spells CASSLVRAADTQYF. The CDR3 region has the DNA TGCGCCAGCAGCTTGGTCAGGGCAGCAGATACGCAGTATTTT. The chain combines TRBV5-1 with TRBJ2-3; TRBD1 is a possible D gene (5 bases). Trimming pared 0 bases from V and 4 bases from J, leaving 9 bases between. Germline V gene sequence: CDR1 SGHRS, CDR2 YFSETQ. This CDR3 comprises 14 residues.

The chain uses TRBV12-3 or TRBV12-4 and TRBJ1-1; 7 bases align to TRBD1. CDR3 length: 13 residues. Unmatched junction bases numbered 2, after V lost 3 bases and J lost 4 bases. The CDR3 coding sequence is TGTGCCAGCAGTTTCCAGGGGGTCACTGAAGCTTTCTTT. It specifies CASSFQGVTEAFF.

The J gene is TRBJ1-1, the V gene TRBV5-4; maybe TRBD1 (5 bases). Looked up from germline, CDR1 is SGHNT and CDR2 is YYREEE (reference sequence). The CDR3 length is 14 residues. The ends were cut back, 5 bases at V and 3 bases at J, with 14 bases in the middle. CDR3 residues: CASSPLGVYTEAFF. The CDR3 DNA sequence: TGTGCCAGCAGTCCCTTAGGGGTATACACTGAAGCTTTCTTT. Full variable domain (missing parts from reference TRBV5-4 and TRBJ1-1): ETGVTQSPTHLIKTRGQQVTLRCSSQSGHNTVSWYQQALGQGPQFIFQYYREEENGRGNFPPRFSGLQFPNYSSELNVNALELDDSALYLCASSPLGVYTEAFFGQGTRLTVV.

Here the CDR3 reads CASSAGTGAETQYF. CDR3 bases: TGCGCCAGCAGCGCCGGGACAGGGGCAGAGACCCAGTACTTC. This chain links TRBV5-1 with TRBJ2-5; 10 bases line up with TRBD1. The CDR3 consists of 14 residues. The germline gives CDR1 SGHRS, CDR2 YFSETQ. V was clipped by 4 bases and J by 4 bases; unmatched bases: 4.

The chain uses TRBV28 and TRBJ2-1; possible D gene TRBD2, 5 bases. Looked up from germline, CDR1 is MDHEN and CDR2 is SYDVKM. V was clipped by 7 bases and J by 9 bases, with 13 bases between them. This CDR3 is built from 12 residues. CDR3 DNA sequence: TGTGCCAGCAATGGACTGTACTTTGAGCAGTTCTTC. It yields the protein CASNGLYFEQFF.

This rearrangement joins TRBV5-1 to TRBJ2-3, with D maybe TRBD1 (6 bases). V shed 2 bases and J shed 1 base, with 11 bases lying between them. The CDR3 covers 15 residues. Germline V gene lookup returns CDR1 SGHRS and CDR2 YFSETQ. The CDR3 coding sequence is TGCGCCAGCAGCTTATTCTACAGGGGCACAGATACGCAGTATTTT. Protein sequence: CASSLFYRGTDTQYF.

This chain uses TRBV19 with TRBJ1-4; D uncertain. Germline CDR1 and CDR2: LNHDA and SQIVND (reference sequence). V shed 3 bases and J shed 1 base, with 9 bases lying between them. The CDR3 is 15 residues long. As DNA, the CDR3 is TGTGCCAGTAGTATCTGGCGCCGAACTAATGAAAAACTGTTTTTT. Translated: CASSIWRRTNEKLFF.